This T cell receptor (beta chain) was captured in a study of PD-1 blockade in classical Hodgkin lymphoma. Findings and limits, study-wide: The CD4+ diversity rise by C4D1 was clearest in complete responders.

Remarks on this clone: Its antigen is not known.

This CDR3 region has 17 residues. Looked up from germline, CDR1 is LNHNV and CDR2 is YYDKDF (reference sequence). V was pared by 0 bases and J by 3 bases, with 10 bases of the junction left unmatched. Clones were sequenced by immunoSEQ multiplex PCR, and TCRdb holds only the in-frame ones, with some missing. The sample yields about 59,000 clones, about 88% seen once. Every single patient, without exception, relapsed after autologous stem cell transplantation, and brentuximab vedotin exposure varied. This receptor was obtained from a human donor with classical Hodgkin lymphoma. This chain uses TRBV15 with TRBJ2-5; 7 positions match TRBD1. Sequenced here: peripheral blood mononuclear cells (PBMCs), sampled at baseline. The CDR3 reads CATSRDRGTGVKETQYF. DNA for the CDR3: TGTGCCACCAGCAGAGATAGGGGAACAGGGGTGAAAGAGACCCAGTACTTC.